These T cell receptor beta chains were read from a single sample in a study of cytomegalovirus exposure and HLA in healthy donors. Clones were read by immunoSEQ multiplex PCR, and TCRdb kept only the in-frame ones, dropping some. Found here are 170,000 or so clones, 84% of them singletons; the top ten hold around 4.8%. Material for sequencing was PBMCs. These receptors were taken from a girl aged 5 to 17 in good health and CMV-seropositive. Each CDR3 is given with its conserved first and last residue. A D gene is named only where the DNA matches it firmly. The listing skips clone size in some rows; elsewhere it reads once, few, many or a size class.

d_call: TRBD2; clone_size: -; j_call: TRBJ2-1; v_call: TRBV27; cdr3_nt: TGTGCCAGCAGTTTTTTAGCGGGGGGGCCGGTCAATGAGCAGTTCTTC; cdr3_aa: CASSFLAGGPVNEQFF
d_call: -; clone_size: -; j_call: TRBJ1-2; v_call: TRBV5-1; cdr3_nt: TGCGCCAGCGCGGGGTCTCTAGTGGGGTCTCCGGGTGGCTACACCTTC; cdr3_aa: CASAGSLVGSPGGYTF
d_call: TRBD1; clone_size: -; j_call: TRBJ1-5; v_call: TRBV19; cdr3_nt: TGTGCCAGTAGTAGGATCATTGCAGGGGGCTCGTCTCAGCCCCAGCATTTT; cdr3_aa: CASSRIIAGGSSQPQHF
d_call: TRBD1; clone_size: -; j_call: TRBJ2-2; v_call: TRBV6-5; cdr3_nt: TGTGCCAGCAGTTCGGGACAGGGGATCACCGGGGAGCTGTTTTTT; cdr3_aa: CASSSGQGITGELFF
d_call: -; clone_size: -; j_call: TRBJ2-7; v_call: TRBV29-1; cdr3_nt: TGCAGCGTTGAGGTAGACAGTTCCTACGAGCAGTACTTC; cdr3_aa: CSVEVDSSYEQYF
d_call: -; clone_size: -; j_call: TRBJ2-2; v_call: TRBV27; cdr3_nt: TGTGCCAGCAGTTTTCATGTGACAGGGAACACCGGGGAGCTGTTTTTT; cdr3_aa: CASSFHVTGNTGELFF
d_call: TRBD1; clone_size: -; j_call: TRBJ1-4; v_call: TRBV11-3; cdr3_nt: TGTGCCAGCAGTCACCGGGACAGGGGAGAAAAACTGTTTTTT; cdr3_aa: CASSHRDRGEKLFF
d_call: -; clone_size: -; j_call: TRBJ1-4; v_call: TRBV15; cdr3_nt: TGTGCCACCAGCAGAGTGCCCCCACACAGTAATGAAAAACTGTTTTTT; cdr3_aa: CATSRVPPHSNEKLFF
d_call: TRBD1; clone_size: few; j_call: TRBJ1-1; v_call: TRBV19; cdr3_nt: TGTGCCAGTAGTCCTCGACAGGGTAAAGGTACTGAAGCTTTCTTT; cdr3_aa: CASSPRQGKGTEAFF
d_call: -; clone_size: -; j_call: TRBJ1-2; v_call: TRBV6-1; cdr3_nt: TGTGCCAGCAGCCAGACTAACTATGGCTACACCTTC; cdr3_aa: CASSQTNYGYTF
d_call: -; clone_size: -; j_call: TRBJ1-5; v_call: TRBV4-1; cdr3_nt: TGCGCCAGCAGCCTTCTGGGGAGGGGAACCAATCAGCCCCAGCATTTT; cdr3_aa: CASSLLGRGTNQPQHF
d_call: -; clone_size: -; j_call: TRBJ2-7; v_call: TRBV27; cdr3_nt: TGTGCCAGCAGTTTATCGTCGGGGGGCCTGGTCGAGCAGTACTTC; cdr3_aa: CASSLSSGGLVEQYF
d_call: -; clone_size: -; j_call: TRBJ1-6; v_call: TRBV4-1; cdr3_nt: TGCGCCAGCAGCCAAGATTTCCGTTCACCCCTCCACTTT; cdr3_aa: CASSQDFRSPLHF
d_call: TRBD1; clone_size: -; j_call: TRBJ1-5; v_call: TRBV5-1; cdr3_nt: TGCGCCAGCAGCCAGGGGGAGGTTAGCAATCAGCCCCAGCATTTT; cdr3_aa: CASSQGEVSNQPQHF
d_call: TRBD1; clone_size: -; j_call: TRBJ2-6; v_call: TRBV27; cdr3_nt: TGTGCCAGCAGTTTAAAGGGGGCCTCTGGGGCCAACGTCCTGACTTTC; cdr3_aa: CASSLKGASGANVLTF
d_call: -; clone_size: -; j_call: TRBJ1-1; v_call: TRBV6-1; cdr3_nt: TGTGCCAGCAGCCCGGGGGGCAGGTTGAACACTGAAGCTTTCTTT; cdr3_aa: CASSPGGRLNTEAFF
d_call: TRBD2; clone_size: -; j_call: TRBJ2-1; v_call: TRBV9; cdr3_nt: TGTGCCAGCAGCGTAGCTACAACTAGCGGGGGGCCCGCACGATACAATGAGCAGTTCTTC; cdr3_aa: CASSVATTSGGPARYNEQFF